These 10 T cell receptor beta chains originate from one sample sequenced in a study of cytomegalovirus exposure and HLA in healthy donors. The PCR was carried out with 60 Vbeta primers and 13 Jbeta primers. Produced via immunoSEQ multiplex PCR; TCRdb's table is partial and in-frame only. The sample holds 130,000 to 150,000 clones, 74% seen once. Sequencing was done on a sample of PBMCs. These receptors originate from a man in his late teens or twenties in good health and CMV-seropositive.

The rearrangement links TRBV29-1 to TRBJ2-3; D perhaps matches TRBD2 (5 bases). Germline CDR1 SQVTM, CDR2 ANQGSEA. V gave up 6 bases and J gave up 3 bases, with 16 bases separating them. The CDR3 totals 14 residues. The CDR3 spells CSVAGGYGTDTQYF. The CDR3, as DNA: TGCAGCGTGGCCGGCGGGTATGGAACAGATACGCAGTATTTT.

V and J are TRBV5-4 and TRBJ2-5, with D possibly TRBD2 on 5 matching bases. This CDR3 has 13 amino acids. CDR1 SGHNT and CDR2 YYREEE come from the germline V gene (reference sequence). V was cut by 2 bases and J by 2 bases, with 7 bases left in between. The CDR3 coding sequence is TGTGCCAGCAGCTTAAGCGGTCAAGAGACCCAGTACTTC. Translation gives CASSLSGQETQYF.

The rearrangement joins TRBV28 to TRBJ1-5; 8 nucleotides align to TRBD1. The CDR3 is 14 residues long. CDR1 is MDHEN, CDR2 SYDVKM, per germline. Trimming took 5 bases from V and 11 from J; bases not matched to a gene: 11. The CDR3 DNA reads as TGTGCCAGCAGTCGATCGGACAGGGAAGGGGCCCAGCATTTT. Translation: CASSRSDREGAQHF. Based on the CDR3 plus reference TRBV28 and TRBJ1-5, the full variable domain is DVKVTQSSRYLVKRTGEKVFLECVQDMDHENMFWYRQDPGLGLRLIYFSYDVKMKEKGDIPEGYSVSREKKERFSLILESASTNQTSMYLCASSRSDREGAQHFGDGTRLSIL.

V is TRBV6-5 and J is TRBJ2-2; a possible D gene is TRBD2 (5 bases). This CDR3 is 16 amino acids long. Trimming took off 2 bases at V and 6 bases at J, with 16 bases between the two ends. Germline V gene lookup returns CDR1 MNHEY and CDR2 SVGAGI. The CDR3 sequence is CASSYPPGRGAGELFF. The DNA for the CDR3 is TGTGCCAGCAGTTACCCTCCGGGCCGGGGAGCCGGGGAGCTGTTTTTT.

V is TRBV5-4 and J is TRBJ1-1; 9 nucleotides line up with TRBD1. The CDR3 extends over 15 amino acids. CDR1 and CDR2 from the germline V gene are SGHNT and YYREEE (reference sequence). The V and J ends lost 3 bases and 2 bases, in that order; junction bases with no gene match: 5. The CDR3 DNA is TGTGCCAGCAGCTGGGGACAGGGAAGCAACACTGAAGCTTTCTTT. Its translation: CASSWGQGSNTEAFF. Based on the CDR3 plus reference TRBV5-4 and TRBJ1-1, the full variable domain is ETGVTQSPTHLIKTRGQQVTLRCSSQSGHNTVSWYQQALGQGPQFIFQYYREEENGRGNFPPRFSGLQFPNYSSELNVNALELDDSALYLCASSWGQGSNTEAFFGQGTRLTVV.

This chain connects TRBV28 to TRBJ2-7; TRBD2 aligns across 7 bases. CDR3 length equals 16 residues. Germline CDR1 MDHEN, CDR2 SYDVKM. The junction had 13 bases not matched to a gene; V was cut back by 5 bases and J by 3 bases. CDR3 sequence (DNA): TGTGCCAGCAGTCCATCAGCGGGGCCTATCCACTACGAGCAGTACTTC. It encodes CASSPSAGPIHYEQYF.

J is TRBJ1-4 and V is TRBV4-2; 7 bases map to TRBD1. The CDR3 sequence is 16 residues long. Losses at the gene ends were 2 bases for V and 4 bases for J; bases not matched to a gene: 7. The germline V gene encodes CDR1 LGHNA and CDR2 YNFKEQ. The CDR3 nucleotides are TGTGCCAGCAGCCAAAGGCCCGGGACAGTTAATGAAAAACTGTTTTTT. Translation: CASSQRPGTVNEKLFF.

The V and J genes are TRBV28 and TRBJ1-5, with D perhaps TRBD1 (6 bases). Deletions cut 2 bases from V and 6 bases from J, with 14 bases between. Germline CDR1 reads MDHEN; CDR2 reads SYDVKM. This CDR3 is built from 15 residues. The CDR3 DNA reads TGTGCCAGCAGTTTAGGGGGCAGGGCGGCTCAGCCCCAGCATTTT. This encodes CASSLGGRAAQPQHF.

In its sample, this clone was seen once. Germline is not matched at one junction end, which may reflect a read error. The chain couples TRBV11-2 to TRBJ1-1; D call uncertain. The germline V gene encodes CDR1 SGHAT and CDR2 FQNNGV. This CDR3 has 12 amino acids. The CDR3 sequence: CASSLGVAATGF. CDR3 sequence (DNA): TGTGCCAGCAGCTTAGGGGTGGCGGCAACCGGCTTT. Drawing the rest from reference TRBV11-2 and TRBJ1-1, the complete variable domain is EAGVAQSPRYKIIEKRQSVAFWCNPISGHATLYWYQQILGQGPKLLIQFQNNGVVDDSQLPKDRFSAERLKGVDSTLKIQPAKLEDSAVYLCASSLGVAATGFGQGTRLTVV.

The J gene is TRBJ2-5, the V gene TRBV10-3, with D perhaps matching TRBD2 (5 bases). V was shortened by 6 bases and J by 5 bases, with 16 bases between the two germline ends. CDR3 length: 14 amino acids. Germline values: CDR1 ENHRY, CDR2 SYGVKD. As DNA, the CDR3 is TGTGCCATCAGCCCCACGAGCGGCTGGGAGACCCAGTACTTC. Translating gives CAISPTSGWETQYF.